The 3 T cell receptor beta chains given below trace back to one sample, sequenced in a study of blood T cell repertoires in COVID-19. Sequencing used immunoSEQ multiplex PCR; TCRdb keeps in-frame clones, though not all of them. The sample yields some 220,000 clones, over 90% seen once. The specimen was peripheral blood. The source is a man in his thirties or forties with COVID-19, enrolled during active disease.

The chain couples TRBV4-1 to TRBJ2-1; TRBD1 aligns across 7 bases. Germline V CDR1 and CDR2: MGHRA, YSYEKL. V was clipped by 4 bases and J by 8 bases; unmatched bases: 11. CDR3 length equals 15 residues. CDR3 region: CASSLWTSQGDEQFF. CDR3 in DNA: TGCGCCAGCAGCCTCTGGACTTCCCAGGGGGATGAGCAGTTCTTC.

This CDR3 is CASSRDRGKSPLHF. CDR3 DNA sequence: TGTGCCAGCAGCCGGGACAGGGGGAAATCACCCCTCCACTTT. V gene TRBV6-5 combines with J gene TRBJ1-6; the match to TRBD1 covers 11 bases. Germline CDR1 is MNHEY and CDR2 is SVGAGI. The junction had 5 bases not matched to a gene; V was cut back by 6 bases and J by 10 bases. The CDR3 sequence is 14 residues long.

The CDR3 DNA sequence: TGTGCCAGCAGTGAACAGGGTCTCTCCTACAATGAGCAGTTCTTC. This codes for CASSEQGLSYNEQFF. This chain joins TRBV6-4 and TRBJ2-1, with D perhaps matching TRBD1 (6 bases). From germline, CDR1 is MRHNA and CDR2 SNTAGT. V shed 3 bases and J shed 0 bases, with 9 bases lying between them. This CDR3 contains 15 residues.